Below, one TCR beta chain is given with its context. Its antigen is not known. Deletions cut 2 bases from V and 3 bases from J, with 15 bases between. Germline assignment: CDR1 SQVTM and CDR2 ANQGSEA. The length of the CDR3 is 15 residues. These data originate in a study of radiotherapy plus CTLA-4 blockade in lung cancer. Sequencing was performed with immunoSEQ multiplex PCR; in TCRdb, only in-frame clones are kept and a portion is missing. The table has roughly 50,000 clones, roughly 86% seen once; the top ten hold roughly 5%. Study-wide findings and caveats: Early blood T cell clone changes and increased post-radiation serum interferon-beta were reportedly the strongest response predictors.

The input for sequencing was peripheral blood, taken from a patient treated with radiotherapy plus ipilimumab. This chain connects TRBV29-1 to TRBJ2-3, with D maybe TRBD2 (7 bases). The source of this sequence is a human donor with non-small cell lung cancer whose response to radiotherapy plus ipilimumab could not be evaluated. The CDR3 here is CSVERGAVGTDTQYF. Written as DNA, the CDR3 is TGCAGCGTTGAACGGGGGGCTGTGGGTACAGATACGCAGTATTTT.